Listed here are 29 T cell receptor beta chains from one sample, sequenced in a study. In TCRdb, the 5' RACE reads were re-called with MiXCR into one record per CDR3 protein. The sample contains tens of thousands of distinct CDR3 sequences, more than 30% of which appear only once. Sequences were obtained from tumor-infiltrating naive CD4+ T cells sorted from the breast tumor. Subset: naive CD4+ T cells, CD4+CD45RA+CD25-. All receptors come from a female donor with breast cancer.

With regard to this clonotype: A read error may produce the germline difference seen at one junction end. The chain carries TRBV18 and TRBJ1-1, with unresolved D. The germline gives CDR1 KGHSH, CDR2 LQKENI. The CDR3 extends over 15 amino acids. The DNA of the CDR3 is TGTGCCAGCTCAACTAGTAACAGCCAGAACACTGGAGCTTTCTTT. This encodes CASSTSNSQNTGAFF.

This clonotype was seen only a few times. V usage is TRBV6-5 and J usage is TRBJ1-1; a weak D match, TRBD1 (6 bases). The germline CDR1 and CDR2 sequences are MNHEY and SVGAGI. The ends were cut back, 2 bases at V and 1 base at J, with 11 bases in the middle. CDR3 size: 15 residues. In DNA form, the CDR3 reads TGTGCCAGCAGTTACACGGGGGCAGCGAACACTGAAGCTTTCTTT. This gives the protein CASSYTGAANTEAFF.

On this clonotype itself: The conserved phenylalanine or tryptophan is not found at the CDR3 terminus, so this likely reflects a read error. The DNA is omitted, as the CDR3 cannot be located on it reliably, and the CDR3 follows TCRdb's listing. The chain employs TRBV20-1 and TRBJ1-6. The CDR3 sequence runs 13 residues, both termini included. In germline, CDR1 is DFQATT, CDR2 SNEGSKA (reference sequence). The chain's CDR3 is CSTRGLEGYTLGS.

This clonotype is medium-sized within its sample. This sequence joins TRBV12-3 or TRBV12-4 and TRBJ2-1, with 10 bases matching TRBD2. This CDR3 spans 17 amino acids. V shed 6 bases, J shed 4 bases, and the junction held 12 bases outside the gene matches. CDR3 sequence: CASSDREGLAHYNEQFF. In DNA, the CDR3 is TGTGCCAGCAGCGATAGAGAGGGACTAGCGCATTACAATGAGCAGTTCTTC.

The chain has TRBV20-1 and TRBJ1-6; D is unclear. Germline assignment: CDR1 DFQATT and CDR2 SNEGSKA (reference sequence). This CDR3 has 15 residues. V was shortened by 0 bases and J by 15 bases, with 21 bases between the two germline ends. CDR3 sequence: CSARDRGRPPEVLHF. The CDR3 nucleotides are TGCAGTGCTAGAGATAGAGGCAGGCCTCCGGAGGTCCTCCACTTT.

This clonotype was observed many times. The chain recombines TRBV20-1 with TRBJ1-3; D remains ambiguous. Germline V gene data show CDR1 as DFQATT and CDR2 as SNEGSKA (reference sequence). The CDR3 spans 14 residues. Trimming shortened V by 5 bases and J by 4 bases, and 15 bases separated the two germline ends. CDR3 protein: CSARPEFLGNTIYF. DNA for the CDR3: TGCAGTGCTCGACCGGAGTTCCTAGGAAACACCATATATTTT.

The chain has TRBV6-5 and TRBJ2-1, with TRBD2 matching 8 bases. V was clipped by 5 bases and J by 3 bases; unmatched bases: 9. CDR1 and CDR2 (germline): MNHEY, SVGAGI. This CDR3 is built from 16 residues. This CDR3 is CASSPIAGIGYNEQFF. CDR3 nucleotides: TGTGCCAGCAGTCCAATAGCGGGAATAGGCTACAATGAGCAGTTCTTC.

This clonotype was detected ten times or more. The rearrangement joins TRBV3-1 to TRBJ2-7; 13 bases agree with TRBD2. Trimming took 5 bases from V and 6 from J; bases not matched to a gene: 7. The CDR3 spans 15 residues. From germline, CDR1 is LGHDT and CDR2 YNNKEL (reference sequence). In DNA form, the CDR3 reads TGTGCCAGCAGCGAGACTAGCGGGAGGCTGGGCGAGCAGTACTTC. It yields the protein CASSETSGRLGEQYF.

As regards this clonotype: At one of its ends the junction is not consistent with the germline gene, which may arise from a read error. The J gene is TRBJ2-1, the V gene TRBV6-1, with D tentatively TRBD1 (6 bases). CDR3 size: 14 residues. Germline V gene lookup returns CDR1 MNHNS and CDR2 SASEGT. The CDR3 DNA follows: TGTGCCAGCAGTGAAGGCAGGGGCGCAGATGAGCAGCTCTTC. Residues: CASSEGRGADEQLF.

This clonotype was seen ten or more times. V usage is TRBV3-1 and J usage is TRBJ1-3; D is ambiguous. The CDR3 length is 14 residues. Per the germline V gene, CDR1 is LGHDT and CDR2 is YNNKEL (reference sequence). The V end was cut by 7 bases, the J end by 9 bases, with 19 bases between. CDR3 amino acids: CASTLLSAGGTIYF. The CDR3 DNA is TGTGCCAGCACCCTCTTGTCTGCCGGCGGCACCATATATTTT.

Notes on this clonotype: A single base separates this from a much larger clone, so it may be a read error. This chain connects TRBV5-1 to TRBJ2-1, with D tentatively TRBD2 (6 bases). The CDR3 totals 16 residues. Trimming stripped 4 bases from V and 4 bases from J, with 18 bases between. Looked up from germline, CDR1 is SGHRS and CDR2 is YFSETQ. CDR3 DNA: TGCGCCAGCAGCCCACCAACACTAGCAGAGTACAATGAGCAGTTCTTC. Amino acids: CASSPPTLAEYNEQFF.

The chain is built from TRBV5-1 and TRBJ2-7; 7 bases map to TRBD2. This CDR3 spans 18 amino acids. Germline assignment: CDR1 SGHRS and CDR2 YFSETQ. The V segment lost 0 bases and the J segment 4 bases; nucleotides outside the gene matches: 16. The CDR3 sequence is CASSLAGRENYEGYEQYF. CDR3 DNA sequence: TGCGCCAGCAGCTTGGCTGGGCGGGAGAATTATGAGGGGTACGAGCAGTACTTC. Variable domain in full (rest from reference TRBV5-1 and TRBJ2-7): KAGVTQTPRYLIKTRGQQVTLSCSPISGHRSVSWYQQTPGQGLQFLFEYFSETQRNKGNFPGRFSGRQFSNSRSEMNVSTLELGDSALYLCASSLAGRENYEGYEQYFGPGTRLTVT.

With respect to this clonotype: A much larger clonotype is one base distant, so this may be a read error. The conserved final phenylalanine or tryptophan is absent from the CDR3, which likely points to a read error. The chain uses TRBV20-1 and TRBJ2-5, with 7 bases aligning to TRBD2. This CDR3 comprises 13 residues. CDR1 and CDR2 (germline): DFQATT, SNEGSKA (reference sequence). V lost 3 bases to trimming and J lost 3 bases; unmatched junction nucleotides: 4. The CDR3 nucleotides are TGCAGTGCTAGTAGTACTAGCGAAGAGACCCAGTACTGC. It is translated as CSASSTSEETQYC.

This clonotype was counted at least ten times. This chain links TRBV15 with TRBJ2-3; 8 bases are a match to TRBD1. Trimming took 3 bases from V and 8 from J; bases not matched to a gene: 13. CDR3 length: 16 amino acids. The germline CDR1 and CDR2 sequences are LNHNV and YYDKDF (reference sequence). DNA for the CDR3: TGTGCCACCAGCAGGAAACTTGGGACAGGAATTGGTACGCAGTATTTT. Amino acid sequence: CATSRKLGTGIGTQYF.

The V and J genes are TRBV20-1 and TRBJ1-5, with a tentative D call TRBD1 (6 bases). This CDR3 spans 14 amino acids. V shed 3 bases and J shed 7 bases, with 16 bases lying between them. Per the germline V gene, CDR1 is DFQATT and CDR2 is SNEGSKA (reference sequence). Written as DNA, the CDR3 is TGCAGTGCTAGCCCCGGGGGGGCAGTGCAGCCCCAGCATTTT. Its protein is CSASPGGAVQPQHF.

V is TRBV10-3 and J is TRBJ2-7; 12 bases are shared with TRBD2. CDR1 and CDR2 (germline): ENHRY, SYGVKD. This CDR3 has 17 amino acids. Trimming removed 4 bases from V and 6 bases from J; junction bases left unmatched: 13. CDR3 bases: TGTGCCATCAGTGGCCTACTAGCGGGAGGACCTCCCTCCGAGCAGTACTTC. It encodes CAISGLLAGGPPSEQYF.

Only a few counts were recorded for this clonotype. CDR3 amino acids: CASSARNDNEQFF. The CDR3 DNA is TGTGCCAGCAGCGCACGTAACGACAATGAGCAGTTCTTC. The chain combines TRBV7-3 with TRBJ2-1; D remains unclear. The CDR3 has 13 amino acids. V was cut by 5 bases and J by 5 bases, with 10 bases left in between. The V gene's germline CDR1 is SGHTA and CDR2 FQGTGA.

In this sample, this clonotype is medium-sized. J is TRBJ1-5 and V is TRBV6-1; TRBD1 agrees at 7 bases. Germline CDR1 MNHNS, CDR2 SASEGT. The CDR3 totals 14 residues. V lost 6 bases, J lost 5 bases, and 7 bases stayed unmatched. The CDR3 protein is CASSTQGVDQPQHF. CDR3 in DNA: TGTGCCAGCAGCACTCAGGGGGTTGATCAGCCCCAGCATTTT.

This clonotype was seen a handful of times. This chain connects TRBV20-1 to TRBJ1-3; D gene unclear. CDR3 length equals 15 residues. Trimming stripped 6 bases from V and 0 bases from J, with 15 bases between. Germline V gene data show CDR1 as DFQATT and CDR2 as SNEGSKA (reference sequence). The CDR3 is CSASVAPSSGNTIYF. The CDR3 DNA reads TGCAGTGCATCCGTGGCGCCGAGCTCTGGAAACACCATATATTTT.

This clonotype was counted once. This rearrangement joins TRBV24-1 to TRBJ2-3, with a weak D call TRBD2 (8 bases). In germline, CDR1 is KGHDR, CDR2 SFDVKD. Trimming took 1 base from V and 6 from J, leaving 13 bases between them. This CDR3 has 15 residues. The CDR3 is CATSDFSGTADTQYF. The CDR3 bases are TGTGCCACCAGTGATTTTAGCGGGACAGCGGATACGCAGTATTTT.

Remarks on this clonotype: Germline is not matched at one junction end, which may reflect a read error. The chain couples TRBV7-2 to TRBJ1-3; D call uncertain. CDR1 SGHTA and CDR2 FQGNSA come from the germline V gene. The CDR3 length is 16 residues. CDR3 loop: CASNIYEGRSGNAIYF. The CDR3 nucleotides are TGTGCCAGCAACATATACGAGGGCCGCTCTGGAAACGCCATATATTTT.

The chain joins TRBV6-5 to TRBJ1-2; D is possibly TRBD1 (6 bases). The CDR3 contains 13 residues. The germline gives CDR1 MNHEY, CDR2 SVGAGI. Deletions cut 5 bases from V and 5 bases from J, with 12 bases between. In nucleotides, the CDR3 is TGTGCCAGCAGTGCGGGACACCAATATGGCTACACCTTC. It encodes CASSAGHQYGYTF.

The table lists this clonotype with a few counts. A much larger clone differs by one base, so this may be a read error. The CDR3 does not close with the conserved phenylalanine or tryptophan, likely indicating a read error. The rearrangement links TRBV5-1 to TRBJ1-1, with 8 bases that match TRBD1. The CDR3 is 14 amino acids. Germline V gives CDR1 SGHRS, CDR2 YFSETQ. V was pared by 4 bases and J by 8 bases, with 10 bases of the junction left unmatched. CDR3 nucleotide sequence: TGCGCCAGCAGCCCGGCCCGGGACAGGACCGAAGCTTTCGTT. It yields the protein CASSPARDRTEAFV.

About this clonotype itself: The CDR3 carries no conserved terminal phenylalanine or tryptophan, so it likely arises from a read error. The DNA is left out, because the CDR3 cannot be placed on it with certainty; the CDR3 is given as TCRdb lists it. The CDR3 protein is CSARAKLAST. V is TRBV20-1 and J is TRBJ2-1; the DNA was not compared with TRBD2, the D call given in the table. Inclusive of both ends, the CDR3 amounts to 10 amino acids. Germline loops: CDR1 DFQATT, CDR2 SNEGSKA (reference sequence).

The chain carries TRBV2 and TRBJ1-2, with 8 bases lining up with TRBD1. The V and J ends lost 7 bases and 0 bases, in that order; junction bases with no gene match: 7. The length of the CDR3 is 15 residues. Germline CDR1 is SNHLY and CDR2 is FYNNEI. As DNA, the CDR3 is TGTGCCAGCACCGGGCAGGGGGCAGCTAACTATGGCTACACCTTC. Protein sequence: CASTGQGAANYGYTF.

J is TRBJ2-2 and V is TRBV29-1, with D unresolved. Germline loops: CDR1 SQVTM, CDR2 ANQGSEA. The CDR3 loop spans 12 amino acids. Trimming cost V 6 bases and J 7 bases, with 12 bases left between them. The CDR3 protein is CSVHDSGGELFF. CDR3 nucleotide sequence: TGCAGCGTACATGACTCCGGCGGGGAGCTGTTTTTT.

This chain joins TRBV28 and TRBJ1-3, with 7 bases fitting TRBD1. Trimming at V came to 3 bases and at J to 12 bases, leaving 8 bases not matched to a gene. The CDR3 spans 13 residues. Germline values: CDR1 MDHEN, CDR2 SYDVKM. CDR3 sequence (DNA): TGTGCCAGCAGTTTTCGACAGGGCCACATCATATATTTT. It is translated as CASSFRQGHIIYF.

The V gene is TRBV20-1, the J gene TRBJ1-2; 7 bases are a match to TRBD1. Germline assignment: CDR1 DFQATT and CDR2 SNEGSKA (reference sequence). The CDR3 is 14 residues long. V shed 5 bases and J 3 bases; nucleotides not matched to a gene: 9. Here the CDR3 DNA reads TGCAGTGCTTCGACAACAGGGGAGGACTATGGCTACACCTTC. Amino acid sequence: CSASTTGEDYGYTF.

Concerning this clonotype: Without the conserved terminal phenylalanine or tryptophan, this CDR3 likely stems from a read error. This rearrangement joins TRBV14 to TRBJ1-1; D is uncertain. V was shortened by 4 bases and J by 4 bases, with 10 bases between the two germline ends. This CDR3 is built from 13 residues. Looked up from germline, CDR1 is SGHDN and CDR2 is FVKESK. CDR3 residues: CASSPLRTTEAFS. CDR3 DNA: TGTGCCAGCAGCCCCTTGAGGACCACTGAAGCTTTCTCT.